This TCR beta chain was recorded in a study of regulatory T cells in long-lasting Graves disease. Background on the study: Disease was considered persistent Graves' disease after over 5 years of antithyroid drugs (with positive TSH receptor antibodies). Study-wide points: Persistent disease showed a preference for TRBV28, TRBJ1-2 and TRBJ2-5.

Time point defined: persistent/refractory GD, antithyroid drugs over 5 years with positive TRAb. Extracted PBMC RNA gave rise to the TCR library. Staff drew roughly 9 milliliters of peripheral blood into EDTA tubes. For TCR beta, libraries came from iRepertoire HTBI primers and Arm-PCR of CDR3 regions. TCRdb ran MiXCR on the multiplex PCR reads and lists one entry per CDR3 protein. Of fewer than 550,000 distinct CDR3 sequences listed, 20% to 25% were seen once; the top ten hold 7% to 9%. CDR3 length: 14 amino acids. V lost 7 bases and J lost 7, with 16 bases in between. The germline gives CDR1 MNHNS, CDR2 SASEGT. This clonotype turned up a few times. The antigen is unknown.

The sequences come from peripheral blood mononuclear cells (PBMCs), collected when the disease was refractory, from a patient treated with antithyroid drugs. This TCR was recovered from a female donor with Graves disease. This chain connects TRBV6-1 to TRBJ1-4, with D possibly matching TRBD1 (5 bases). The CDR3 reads CASTGGGVGEKLFF. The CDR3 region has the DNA TGTGCCAGCACGGGCGGAGGGGTCGGTGAAAAACTGTTTTTT.